This TCR beta chain was identified during a study of chemoradiotherapy in HPV16-positive cancers. The wider study: Candidate HPV-specific clones and shared TCR motifs came from a couple of HPV16-positive patients. Study results and limitations: Non-HPV-specific T cells did not expand in tumors during treatment, whereas candidate HPV-specific clones and E7-related motifs did. The functional HPV-specific definition rests on just a couple of HPV16-positive patients.

Profiling relied on immunoSEQ multiplex PCR, and the TCRdb table lists in-frame clones only, not all of them. The sample contains approximately 20,000 clones, around 87% of which appear only once. J was trimmed by 10 bases and V by 1 base; bases with no gene match: 9. Per the germline V gene, CDR1 is SQVTM and CDR2 is ANQGSEA. The CDR3 has 14 amino acids. Samples were taken several times over chemoradiotherapy. The count of this clone is one. Its antigen remains unidentified. This chain links TRBV29-1 with TRBJ1-1, with 10 bases identical to TRBD1. The sample consisted of blood, taken from a patient who underwent chemoradiotherapy. The receptor comes from a human donor with HPV-associated anogenital cancer. The CDR3 coding sequence is TGCAGCGTTGAAGCCGGGACAGGGGCGGGAGTAGCTTTCTTT. Translated, it gives CSVEAGTGAGVAFF.